This is a list of T cell receptor beta chains from one sample in a study of shared clonotypes between healthy human individuals. The repertoire was sequenced with immunoSEQ multiplex PCR; TCRdb's copy has only in-frame clones and lacks some. The sample lists 2 million or so clones; 90% to 95% were seen once. Specimen: naive CD4+ T cells sorted from blood. The origin of the receptors is a man younger than 30 in good health. CDR3s leave out the opening cysteine and the closing phenylalanine or tryptophan.

j_gene: TRBJ1-1
v_gene: TRBV19
CDR3aa: ASSRYTAGTF

j_gene: TRBJ2-5
v_gene: TRBV10-1
CDR3aa: ASSEQAQETQY

j_gene: TRBJ1-4
v_gene: TRBV28
CDR3aa: ASQGGGFNEKLF

j_gene: TRBJ1-5
v_gene: TRBV6-1
CDR3aa: ASKTGAPQPQH

j_gene: TRBJ2-5
v_gene: TRBV4-3
CDR3aa: ASSQAIEPQETQY

j_gene: TRBJ2-5
v_gene: TRBV2
CDR3aa: ASLKVETQY

j_gene: TRBJ2-5
v_gene: TRBV6-4
CDR3aa: ASSVWGGETQY

j_gene: TRBJ2-7
v_gene: TRBV18
CDR3aa: ASSRGGTYEQY

j_gene: TRBJ1-3
v_gene: TRBV4-3
CDR3aa: ASSQEGVGGNTIY

j_gene: TRBJ1-1
v_gene: TRBV19
CDR3aa: ASSIVDNRAEAF

j_gene: TRBJ1-4
v_gene: TRBV2
CDR3aa: ASTQDDGKLF

j_gene: TRBJ1-1
v_gene: TRBV7-9
CDR3aa: ASSTRDRGTEAF

j_gene: TRBJ2-1
v_gene: TRBV10-3
CDR3aa: AIKPAGLSYNEQF

j_gene: TRBJ2-1
v_gene: TRBV5-1
CDR3aa: ASRSGTKNEQF

j_gene: TRBJ1-3
v_gene: TRBV7-8
CDR3aa: ASRPSSGNTIY

j_gene: TRBJ2-7
v_gene: TRBV2
CDR3aa: ASSGDSTYEQY

j_gene: TRBJ2-7
v_gene: TRBV2
CDR3aa: ATRDPPYEQY

j_gene: TRBJ2-5
v_gene: TRBV7-9
CDR3aa: ASSDTGAGETQY

j_gene: TRBJ2-7
v_gene: TRBV6-5
CDR3aa: ASSRGQGIREQY

j_gene: TRBJ2-7
v_gene: TRBV5-1
CDR3aa: ASSLNREGAEQY

j_gene: TRBJ2-2
v_gene: TRBV29-1
CDR3aa: SVQKGPLPAGELF

j_gene: TRBJ1-2
v_gene: TRBV7-9
CDR3aa: ASSFKGTGLYGYT

j_gene: TRBJ2-5
v_gene: TRBV5-4
CDR3aa: ASSSKREGLHETQY

j_gene: TRBJ2-2
v_gene: TRBV6-5
CDR3aa: ASSYSGVTNTGELF

j_gene: TRBJ2-7
v_gene: TRBV21-1
CDR3aa: ASSKGTVNSYEQY

j_gene: TRBJ2-7
v_gene: TRBV7-2
CDR3aa: ASSLGRGPYEQY

j_gene: TRBJ2-3
v_gene: TRBV5-1
CDR3aa: ASSPHQADTQY

j_gene: TRBJ2-7
v_gene: TRBV12-5
CDR3aa: ASGRGDGYEQY

j_gene: TRBJ1-2
v_gene: TRBV2
CDR3aa: ASSRVRGGLDYGYT

j_gene: TRBJ1-3
v_gene: TRBV6-5
CDR3aa: ASSLTHGPGNTIY

j_gene: TRBJ2-2
v_gene: TRBV6-1
CDR3aa: ASSQSPTNTGELF

j_gene: TRBJ2-5
v_gene: TRBV4-3
CDR3aa: ASSQDRGRGLKETQY

j_gene: TRBJ2-5
v_gene: TRBV5-1
CDR3aa: ASSQETQY

j_gene: TRBJ2-5
v_gene: TRBV5-6
CDR3aa: ASSFGLADSYQETQY

j_gene: TRBJ2-1
v_gene: TRBV7-9
CDR3aa: ASSLGRHTYNEQF

j_gene: TRBJ1-1
v_gene: TRBV6-5
CDR3aa: ASSYGQGRTEAF

j_gene: TRBJ2-5
v_gene: TRBV6-1
CDR3aa: ASKIAGGETQY

j_gene: TRBJ2-7
v_gene: TRBV10-1
CDR3aa: ASSESKLAETYEQY

j_gene: TRBJ2-2
v_gene: TRBV11-3
CDR3aa: ASSLSSGELF

j_gene: TRBJ1-4
v_gene: TRBV7-9
CDR3aa: ASTTPGQNEKLF

j_gene: TRBJ1-1
v_gene: TRBV28
CDR3aa: ASSFRTVPKAF

j_gene: TRBJ1-2
v_gene: TRBV7-6
CDR3aa: ASSASRNSNYGYT

j_gene: TRBJ2-7
v_gene: TRBV21-1
CDR3aa: ASTGDPPLYEQY